Sequencing of this TCR beta chain was carried out in a study of STAT5B mutations in CD4+ large granular lymphocyte leukemia. Study-wide results and limits: Patient CD4-sorted repertoires stayed more clonal than healthy ones after leukemic-clone removal. Data were not HLA-matched across samples.

The junction had 6 bases not matched to a gene; V was cut back by 5 bases and J by 8 bases. CDR3 size: 12 residues. The germline CDR1 and CDR2 sequences are GTSNPN and SVGIG (reference sequence). The assay was immunoSEQ multiplex PCR, and TCRdb's table has in-frame clones only and misses some. Of under 40,000 clones in the sample, about 81% were seen once. As for this clone: Its cognate antigen is unknown.

This receptor was obtained from a human donor in good health. The sequencing input was CD4+ T cells from blood buffy coats. The chain carries TRBV30 and TRBJ2-3, with 8 bases that match TRBD1. For the CDR3, the DNA is TGTGCCTGGGCAGGGGGCGACGTTACGCAGTATTTT. Translated, it gives CAWAGGDVTQYF.